The next 27 T cell receptor beta chains were all read from a single sample in a study of T cells in Graves' hyperthyroidism and ophthalmopathy. TCR beta CDR3 regions were amplified from RNA. The HTBI set primed first-round TCR CDR3 RT-PCR. Via MiXCR, TCRdb re-called the multiplex PCR reads, giving one row per CDR3 protein. The sample lists 400,000 or so distinct CDR3 sequences, 14% occurring once. The sample consisted of blood. The source of these receptors is a woman aged 25 to 39 with Graves' ophthalmopathy.

This clonotype was seen at least ten times. The rearrangement uses TRBV24-1 and TRBJ2-1; unclear D gene. From germline, CDR1 is KGHDR and CDR2 SFDVKD. The CDR3 loop spans 15 amino acids. V lost 3 bases to trimming and J lost 7 bases, with 15 bases between them. CDR3 nucleotide sequence: TGTGCCACCAGTGATCACCTTGGACGGGCGAATGAGCAGTTCTTC. The encoded protein is CATSDHLGRANEQFF.

This clonotype was counted at least ten times. The chain joins TRBV2 to TRBJ1-2; the D gene is possibly TRBD1 (6 bases). The CDR3 loop spans 13 amino acids. Trimming removed 7 bases at V and 4 bases at J, with 13 bases between. The germline CDR1 and CDR2 sequences are SNHLY and FYNNEI. In nucleotides, the CDR3 is TGTGCCAGCACCTCGGACAGCCTCTATGGCTACACCTTC. Its translation: CASTSDSLYGYTF. Filled out from reference TRBV2 and TRBJ1-2, the complete variable domain reads EPEVTQTPSHQVTQMGQEVILRCVPISNHLYFYWYRQILGQKVEFLVSFYNNEISEKSEIFDDQFSVERPDGSNFTLKIRSTKLEDSAMYFCASTSDSLYGYTFGSGTRLTVV.

As regards this clonotype: This may be a read error: a much more frequent sequence differs by one nucleotide. In DNA, the CDR3 is TGCGCCAGCAGCCAGGGACGGCACCAAGAGACCCAGTACTTC. This codes for CASSQGRHQETQYF. The V and J genes are TRBV5-1 and TRBJ2-5; D is perhaps TRBD1 or TRBD2 (5 bases each). Germline lookup yields CDR1 SGHRS and CDR2 YFSETQ. This CDR3 has 14 residues. V was pared by 4 bases and J by 0 bases, with 10 bases between. Combining the CDR3 with reference TRBV5-1 and TRBJ2-5 gives the whole variable domain KAGVTQTPRYLIKTRGQQVTLSCSPISGHRSVSWYQQTPGQGLQFLFEYFSETQRNKGNFPGRFSGRQFSNSRSEMNVSTLELGDSALYLCASSQGRHQETQYFGPGTRLLVL.

The sample holds many counts of this clonotype. The rearrangement links TRBV11-2 to TRBJ1-1; no clear D. Trimming removed 1 base at V and 0 bases at J, with 6 bases between. The CDR3 loop spans 14 amino acids. Germline loops: CDR1 SGHAT, CDR2 FQNNGV. CDR3 nucleotide sequence: TGTGCCAGCAGCTTAGGACATCTGAACACTGAAGCTTTCTTT. Encoded protein: CASSLGHLNTEAFF. The variable domain in full, completed from reference TRBV11-2 and TRBJ1-1, reads EAGVAQSPRYKIIEKRQSVAFWCNPISGHATLYWYQQILGQGPKLLIQFQNNGVVDDSQLPKDRFSAERLKGVDSTLKIQPAKLEDSAVYLCASSLGHLNTEAFFGQGTRLTVV.

This clonotype showed up just a few times. This rearrangement joins TRBV5-6 to TRBJ2-5, with a weak D call TRBD2 (6 bases). Looked up from germline, CDR1 is SGHDT and CDR2 is YYEEEE. The CDR3 is 15 residues long. V was clipped by 3 bases and J by 0 bases, with 12 bases between them. CDR3 nucleotides: TGTGCCAGCAGCTCTTACCGGGACTACCAAGAGACCCAGTACTTC. Translated, it gives CASSSYRDYQETQYF.

This chain's CDR3 is CASSQEVRDTGNQPQHF. In DNA form, the CDR3 reads TGCGCCAGCAGCCAAGAGGTTCGGGACACGGGCAATCAGCCCCAGCATTTT. The V and J genes are TRBV4-1 and TRBJ1-5; a possible D gene is TRBD1 (6 bases). CDR3 length: 17 residues. V was clipped by 0 bases and J by 2 bases, with 14 bases between them. The germline gives CDR1 MGHRA, CDR2 YSYEKL.

The genes are TRBV20-1 and TRBJ1-1, with 7 bases fitting TRBD1. The CDR3 is made up of 12 amino acids. Germline lookup yields CDR1 DFQATT and CDR2 SNEGSKA (reference sequence). The V gene end was trimmed by 7 bases and the J gene end by 7 bases; junction bases not matched to a gene: 9. CDR3 bases: TGCAGTGTCCGGACAGGACTGATTGAAGCTTTCTTT. This sequence encodes CSVRTGLIEAFF.

For this clonotype: A much larger clone lies one base from this, so it may be a read error. The genes are TRBV5-1 and TRBJ2-6, with D possibly matching TRBD1 (6 bases). The germline V and J ends were trimmed by 4 bases and 8 bases, with 16 bases remaining between them. This CDR3 contains 15 residues. Germline CDR1 and CDR2: SGHRS and YFSETQ. CDR3 in DNA: TGCGCCAGCAGCCACACAGGGTACGGGTCCAACGTCCTGACTTTC. Residues: CASSHTGYGSNVLTF.

This clonotype showed up many times. The chain links TRBV3-1 to TRBJ1-4, with 11 bases matching TRBD1. V was pared by 4 bases and J by 8 bases, with 6 bases of the junction left unmatched. Germline CDR1 reads LGHDT; CDR2 reads YNNKEL (reference sequence). CDR3 length equals 15 residues. The CDR3 sequence: CASSLGQGAHEKLFF. CDR3 DNA sequence: TGTGCCAGCAGCCTAGGACAGGGGGCCCACGAAAAACTGTTTTTT.

As concerns this clonotype: A clone one base away is much larger, so this may be a read error. The J gene is TRBJ2-1, the V gene TRBV20-1; 7 bases align to TRBD2. The J call may be wrong; the DNA end is better matched by TRBJ2-7. Germline CDR1 is DFQATT and CDR2 is SNEGSKA (reference sequence). The CDR3 contains 17 residues. CDR3 loop: CSARVGTTNKKVNEQYF. The CDR3 DNA is TGCAGTGCTAGAGTTGGGACTACAAACAAAAAAGTCAATGAGCAGTACTTC.

The J gene is TRBJ2-1, the V gene TRBV19, with 10 positions matching TRBD1. The V segment lost 6 bases and the J segment 1 base; nucleotides outside the gene matches: 9. This CDR3 is 17 amino acids long. CDR1 is LNHDA and CDR2 is SQIVND in the germline V gene (reference sequence). The CDR3 region is CASRPRTGGGSYNEQFF. The CDR3 DNA reads as TGTGCCAGTAGGCCCCGGACAGGGGGAGGGTCCTACAATGAGCAGTTCTTC.

A note on this clonotype: A single base separates this from a much larger clone, so it may be a read error. The chain uses TRBV7-9 and TRBJ2-7, with D maybe TRBD2 (5 bases). V was trimmed by 2 bases and J by 3 bases, leaving 11 bases between them. The CDR3 covers 14 residues. From germline, CDR1 is SEHNR and CDR2 FQNEAQ (reference sequence). The CDR3, as DNA: TGTGCCAGCAGCTTAAGGATGGGAGACTACGAGCAGTACTTC. It translates to CASSLRMGDYEQYF.

In this sample, this clonotype turned up a few times. This chain connects TRBV4-2 to TRBJ1-6, with D unclear. Germline V CDR1 and CDR2: LGHNA, YNFKEQ. The CDR3 is 15 residues long. Trimming removed 0 bases at V and 6 bases at J, with 9 bases between. The CDR3 sequence is CASSQESQLNSPLHF. The CDR3 coding sequence is TGTGCCAGCAGCCAAGAATCTCAGCTTAATTCACCCCTCCACTTT.

This clonotype came up many times. V is TRBV13 and J is TRBJ2-5; maybe TRBD2 (6 bases). CDR1 PRHDT and CDR2 FYEKMQ come from the germline V gene (reference sequence). This CDR3 spans 16 amino acids. Trimming cost V 6 bases and J 1 base, with 18 bases left between them. The CDR3 nucleotides are TGTGCCAGCAGTCCTTTTGGTAGCGGAGTCCAAGAGACCCAGTACTTC. This sequence encodes CASSPFGSGVQETQYF.

The V call is TRBV7-6, the J call TRBJ2-1, with TRBD1 identical over 10 bases. Germline V gene sequence: CDR1 SGHVS, CDR2 FNYEAQ. This CDR3 is 16 amino acids long. V shed 1 base and J 4 bases; nucleotides not matched to a gene: 4. The CDR3 DNA sequence: TGTGCCAGCAGCTTAGGACAGGGGGCTCTATACAATGAGCAGTTCTTC. It codes for CASSLGQGALYNEQFF.

The chain couples TRBV3-1 to TRBJ1-6; D perhaps matches TRBD1 (5 bases). Trimming removed 3 bases from V and 0 bases from J, with 18 bases in between. CDR3 length equals 19 residues. Germline V lookup: CDR1 LGHDT, CDR2 YNNKEL (reference sequence). CDR3 sequence reads: CASSHTRPGRSSYNSPLHF. The DNA of the CDR3 is TGTGCCAGCAGCCACACAAGACCGGGACGGAGCTCCTATAATTCACCCCTCCACTTT. The variable domain in full, with the rest retrieved from reference TRBV3-1 and TRBJ1-6, is DTAVSQTPKYLVTQMGNDKSIKCEQNLGHDTMYWYKQDSKKFLKIMFSYNNKELIINETVPNRFSPKSPDKAHLNLHINSLELGDSAVYFCASSHTRPGRSSYNSPLHFGNGTRLTVT.

V usage is TRBV6-2 or TRBV6-3 and J usage is TRBJ2-7; 11 bases agree with TRBD1. The germline CDR1 and CDR2 sequences are MNHEY and SVGEGT. V lost 2 bases to trimming and J lost 3 bases; unmatched junction nucleotides: 21. The CDR3 has 21 amino acids. CDR3 region: CASSYQTPDRGRSYVNYEQYF. DNA of the CDR3: TGTGCCAGCAGTTACCAAACCCCGGACAGGGGGCGATCGTACGTTAACTACGAGCAGTACTTC.

This clonotype was seen a few times. The chain joins TRBV10-2 to TRBJ2-2; D uncertain. Germline CDR1 WSHSY, CDR2 SAAADI. Trimming removed 0 bases from V and 7 bases from J, with 6 bases in between. The CDR3 contains 13 residues. The CDR3 bases are TGCGCCAGCAGTGAGTCGCTCGACGGGGAGCTGTTTTTT. Its translation: CASSESLDGELFF.

This clonotype was found many times. J is TRBJ1-1 and V is TRBV5-8; possibly TRBD1 for D (5 bases). This CDR3 spans 15 amino acids. CDR1 and CDR2 (germline): SGHTS, YDEGEE. Trimming removed 3 bases from V and 1 base from J, with 13 bases in between. The CDR3 region is CASSSPGLPNTEAFF. CDR3 DNA sequence: TGTGCCAGCAGCTCCCCGGGACTCCCGAACACTGAAGCTTTCTTT.

The chain has TRBV11-1 and TRBJ2-3; 9 positions match TRBD2. The CDR3 contains 16 residues. Unmatched junction bases numbered 8, after V lost 5 bases and J lost 2 bases. Germline CDR1 and CDR2: SGHAT and FQDESV (reference sequence). The CDR3 reads CASSGLAGSDTDTQYF. Here the CDR3 DNA reads TGTGCCAGCAGCGGTCTAGCGGGGAGCGACACAGATACGCAGTATTTT.

At least ten counts were recorded for this clonotype. This chain uses TRBV7-9 with TRBJ1-2; 8 nucleotides align to TRBD1. V shed 4 bases, J shed 0 bases, and the junction held 1 base outside the gene matches. The CDR3 runs 14 residues. CDR1 is SEHNR and CDR2 is FQNEAQ in the germline V gene (reference sequence). The CDR3 loop reads CASSSGQANYGYTF. The CDR3 nucleotides read TGTGCCAGCAGCTCGGGACAGGCTAACTATGGCTACACCTTC.

In its sample, this clonotype was seen a few times. This chain links TRBV4-1 with TRBJ2-1; D possibly corresponds to TRBD1 (5 bases). CDR3 size: 15 residues. V shed 5 bases and J shed 0 bases, with 11 bases lying between them. Looked up from germline, CDR1 is MGHRA and CDR2 is YSYEKL. The CDR3 reads CASSMTVSSYNEQFF. The CDR3 DNA follows: TGCGCCAGCAGCATGACAGTTAGCTCCTACAATGAGCAGTTCTTC.

This clonotype was seen ten or more times. This chain uses TRBV12-3 or TRBV12-4 with TRBJ2-3, with D perhaps TRBD2 (5 bases). V was trimmed by 3 bases and J by 0 bases, leaving 19 bases between them. The CDR3 is made up of 18 amino acids. The CDR3 loop reads CASSFGARGRGSTDTQYF. The CDR3 DNA follows: TGTGCCAGCAGTTTTGGTGCGCGAGGGCGAGGGAGCACAGATACGCAGTATTTT.

This clonotype was seen ten or more times. This chain uses TRBV15 with TRBJ1-2; D unresolved. The CDR3 has 12 residues. Germline V gives CDR1 LNHNV, CDR2 YYDKDF (reference sequence). The V and J ends lost 4 bases and 4 bases respectively, with 7 bases between them. CDR3 sequence reads: CATSKGAYGYTF. Here the CDR3 DNA reads TGTGCCACCAGCAAAGGAGCCTATGGCTACACCTTC.

This clonotype appeared many times. V and J are TRBV18 and TRBJ1-2, with D unclear. Trimming removed 1 base at V and 3 bases at J, with 9 bases between. From germline, CDR1 is KGHSH and CDR2 LQKENI. CDR3 length: 14 residues. For the CDR3, the DNA is TGTGCCAGCTCACCACGTGAGGCAGACTATGGCTACACCTTC. Translating it yields CASSPREADYGYTF.

This clonotype was seen ten or more times. V gene TRBV24-1 combines with J gene TRBJ2-2; TRBD1 is a possible D gene (6 bases). The CDR3 spans 14 residues. Per germline, CDR1 KGHDR and CDR2 SFDVKD. Trimming stripped 8 bases from V and 6 bases from J, with 15 bases between. CDR3 in DNA: TGTGCCACCAAACCACAGGGTGAAGCCGGGGAGCTGTTTTTT. It yields the protein CATKPQGEAGELFF.

This clonotype was detected only a few times. The chain recombines TRBV9 with TRBJ1-2; D not certain. The CDR3 consists of 13 residues. The V gene's germline CDR1 is SGDLS and CDR2 YYNGEE. V dropped 2 bases and J dropped 4 bases, with 9 bases sitting between them. This CDR3 is CASSVEMGYGYTF. The CDR3 nucleotides read TGTGCCAGCAGCGTGGAAATGGGCTATGGCTACACCTTC.